The 27 T cell receptor beta chains below were found in one sample sequenced in a study of blood T cells in healthy people across ages. For the second PCR, which ran for 7 to 11 cycles, a sample-barcoded 5' primer and a J-beta primer mix were used. TCRdb fed the 5' RACE reads into MiXCR, producing one record per CDR3 protein. The table includes hundreds of thousands of distinct CDR3 sequences, about 32% detected once. Sequencing was carried out using blood. These TCRs come from a woman of 80 years or more in good health.

There are a few counts of this clonotype. One junction end disagrees with the germline gene, perhaps due to a read error. The chain employs TRBV7-9 and TRBJ1-5, with a tentative D call TRBD1 (6 bases). Germline assignment: CDR1 SEHNR and CDR2 FQNEAQ (reference sequence). This CDR3 is 15 amino acids long. The CDR3, as DNA: TGTGCCAGCAGCTTAGAAGGGGGGCGCAATCTGCCCCAGCATTTT. Translating it yields CASSLEGGRNLPQHF.

This clonotype was counted at least ten times. The V and J genes are TRBV20-1 and TRBJ1-1, with D uncertain. V was pared by 3 bases and J by 8 bases, with 10 bases between. Looked up from germline, CDR1 is DFQATT and CDR2 is SNEGSKA (reference sequence). The CDR3 totals 11 residues. CDR3 amino acids: CSASMTLEAFF. CDR3 DNA sequence: TGCAGTGCTAGTATGACGTTAGAAGCTTTCTTT.

This clonotype was observed a few times. A much bigger clone sits one base away, suggesting this may be a read error. The rearrangement uses TRBV7-2 and TRBJ2-1; D not certain. The closer fit of TRBJ2-7 to the DNA end suggests the J call may be wrong. This CDR3 has 19 residues. From germline, CDR1 is SGHTA and CDR2 FQGNSA. CDR3 nucleotides: TGTGCCAGCAGCTTAGCTTATAGTTTAAATAAGTTCTCCTACAATGAGCAGTACTTC. This encodes CASSLAYSLNKFSYNEQYF.

Concerning this clonotype itself: This clone may be a read error of a much larger clone one base away. This rearrangement joins TRBV12-3 or TRBV12-4 to TRBJ2-5; D unresolved. The DNA matches TRBJ2-7 better at its end, which makes the J call doubtful. The CDR3 is made up of 13 amino acids. CDR3 loop: CASTVGCTGEQYF. The CDR3 DNA reads TGTGCCAGCACCGTAGGATGCACGGGCGAGCAGTACTTC.

This clonotype was seen repeatedly, ten times or more. The rearrangement joins TRBV7-2 to TRBJ1-5, with a possible D match to TRBD1 (5 bases). The CDR3 sequence is 14 residues long. V was shortened by 8 bases and J by 0 bases, with 11 bases between the two germline ends. Germline CDR1 reads SGHTA; CDR2 reads FQGNSA. The CDR3 DNA is TGTGCCAGCGTAGCCGGGGGTAGCAATCAGCCCCAGCATTTT. This codes for CASVAGGSNQPQHF.

The J gene is TRBJ2-1, the V gene TRBV7-2, with TRBD1 matching 11 bases. The DNA end is more similar to TRBJ2-7, so the J call may be wrong. Germline CDR1 SGHTA, CDR2 FQGNSA. This CDR3 has 16 amino acids. CDR3 sequence: CASSYGGQGGPREQYF. CDR3 DNA sequence: TGTGCCAGCAGCTATGGGGGACAGGGGGGCCCGCGCGAGCAGTACTTC.

This clonotype was seen a handful of times. CDR3 loop: CASSLRGTLTGLETQYF. As DNA, the CDR3 is TGTGCCAGCAGCTTACGGGGGACATTGACAGGGTTGGAGACCCAGTACTTC. This chain connects TRBV7-8 to TRBJ2-5, with D tentatively TRBD1 (7 bases). V was clipped by 2 bases and J by 5 bases, with 21 bases between them. The CDR3 is 17 residues long. The germline CDR1 and CDR2 sequences are SGHVS and FQNEAQ. Based on the CDR3 plus reference TRBV7-8 and TRBJ2-5, the full variable domain is GAGVSQSPRYKVAKRGQDVALRCDPISGHVSLFWYQQALGQGPEFLTYFQNEAQLDKSGLPSDRFFAERPEGSVSTLKIQRTQQEDSAVYLCASSLRGTLTGLETQYFGPGTRLLVL.

This clonotype occurred many times. The chain recombines TRBV5-8 with TRBJ2-5; D not certain. V was pared by 3 bases and J by 11 bases, with 23 bases between. CDR1 and CDR2 from the germline V gene are SGHTS and YDEGEE. This CDR3 is 15 amino acids long. CDR3: CASSSPAARRLGQYF. The CDR3 region has the DNA TGTGCCAGCAGCTCGCCCGCCGCACGTCGCCTAGGGCAGTACTTC. Together with reference TRBV5-8 and TRBJ2-5, the CDR3 gives the full variable domain: EAGVTQSPTHLIKTRGQQATLRCSPISGHTSVYWYQQALGLGLQFLLWYDEGEERNRGNFPPRFSGRQFPNYSSELNVNALELEDSALYLCASSSPAARRLGQYFGPGTRLLVL.

This clonotype has more than one count but fewer than ten. The rearrangement links TRBV6-5 to TRBJ1-3, with D maybe TRBD1 (5 bases). The CDR3 contains 14 residues. V dropped 6 bases and J dropped 0 bases, with 9 bases sitting between them. The germline CDR1 and CDR2 sequences are MNHEY and SVGAGI. CDR3 in DNA: TGTGCCAGCAGACCCGACAGCTCTGGAAACACCATATATTTT. The encoded protein is CASRPDSSGNTIYF.

In this sample, this clonotype turned up a few times. The V and J genes are TRBV6-5 and TRBJ1-2, with 8 bases aligning to TRBD1. This CDR3 is built from 14 residues. CDR1 and CDR2 (germline): MNHEY, SVGAGI. The J segment lost 8 bases and the V segment lost 4 bases, leaving 9 bases of the junction unmatched. The CDR3 loop reads CASSSGRGLRGYTF. The DNA for the CDR3 is TGTGCCAGCAGTTCGGGCAGGGGGCTAAGGGGCTACACCTTC.

This chain connects TRBV7-2 to TRBJ2-1; TRBD2 might be the D (6 bases). V was shortened by 1 base and J by 13 bases, with 14 bases between the two germline ends. From germline, CDR1 is SGHTA and CDR2 FQGNSA. CDR3 length: 13 amino acids. CDR3 coding DNA: TGTGCCAGCAGCTTAGGTGACCGGGAGACCCAGTTCTTC. Translating it yields CASSLGDRETQFF.

This chain connects TRBV7-2 to TRBJ1-3, with TRBD1 as a possible D gene (6 bases). The CDR3 length is 17 residues. V lost 4 bases to trimming and J lost 4 bases, with 20 bases between them. Per germline, CDR1 SGHTA and CDR2 FQGNSA. The DNA of the CDR3 is TGTGCCAGCAGCTCGGACAGCTCTATAGGTCCCGGAAACACCATATATTTT. Protein sequence: CASSSDSSIGPGNTIYF.

This clonotype occurred many times. The chain is built from TRBV6-5 and TRBJ1-4; no reliable D call. The germline V gene encodes CDR1 MNHEY and CDR2 SVGAGI. V lost 5 bases and J lost 2, with 9 bases in between. The CDR3 is made up of 14 amino acids. The CDR3 DNA reads TGTGCCAGCAGTCAAAGGTGGACTAATGAAAAACTGTTTTTT. This encodes CASSQRWTNEKLFF.

This clonotype was recorded a few times. The rearrangement joins TRBV18 to TRBJ2-7, with D perhaps matching TRBD1 (6 bases). This CDR3 is built from 14 residues. With 2 bases removed from V and 6 bases from J, the gap between germline ends came to 14 bases. Germline CDR1 reads KGHSH; CDR2 reads LQKENI. In DNA form, the CDR3 reads TGTGCCAGCTCACCAGGAATAGCAGGGGTCGAGCAGTACTTC. Translated: CASSPGIAGVEQYF.

This clonotype was detected many times. The CDR3 DNA follows: TGTGCCAGCAGCCCGGTCCGTCTCTCCTACGAGCAGTACTTC. Its protein product is CASSPVRLSYEQYF. The chain recombines TRBV6-5 with TRBJ2-7; no clear D gene. V was clipped by 6 bases and J by 0 bases, with 12 bases between them. CDR1 MNHEY and CDR2 SVGAGI come from the germline V gene. The CDR3 loop spans 14 amino acids.

This chain links TRBV5-1 with TRBJ1-5; 12 nucleotides agree with TRBD1. The CDR3 is 18 residues long. The germline gives CDR1 SGHRS, CDR2 YFSETQ. V was pared by 4 bases and J by 0 bases, with 8 bases of the junction left unmatched. CDR3 DNA sequence: TGCGCCAGCAGCCCCGGGACAGGGGGCCCCTCTAGCAATCAGCCCCAGCATTTT. Translation gives CASSPGTGGPSSNQPQHF.

This clonotype was counted ten times or more. The V gene is TRBV12-3 or TRBV12-4, the J gene TRBJ2-3; D is uncertain. The CDR3 is made up of 13 amino acids. V lost 0 bases and J lost 4, with 5 bases in between. This CDR3 reads CASSLAWPDTQYF. The DNA for the CDR3 is TGTGCCAGCAGTTTAGCGTGGCCAGATACGCAGTATTTT.

This clonotype was counted many times. The chain employs TRBV20-1 and TRBJ2-5; perhaps TRBD1 as D (6 bases). The CDR3 totals 13 residues. Trimming stripped 5 bases from V and 4 bases from J, with 14 bases between. Germline V gene sequence: CDR1 DFQATT, CDR2 SNEGSKA (reference sequence). CDR3 sequence: CSASFRGRETQYF. For the CDR3, the DNA is TGCAGTGCTTCATTCAGGGGTAGAGAGACCCAGTACTTC.

The chain is built from TRBV29-1 and TRBJ2-7; no clear D gene. The length of the CDR3 is 13 residues. V lost 5 bases and J lost 6, with 17 bases in between. Germline V lookup: CDR1 SQVTM, CDR2 ANQGSEA. CDR3 residues: CSVQPGSRPEQYF. CDR3 coding DNA: TGCAGCGTTCAGCCGGGCTCTCGGCCCGAGCAGTACTTC.

The sample holds many counts of this clonotype. V usage is TRBV29-1 and J usage is TRBJ1-6; D not resolved. Germline loops: CDR1 SQVTM, CDR2 ANQGSEA. V dropped 5 bases and J dropped 7 bases, with 12 bases sitting between them. CDR3 size: 13 residues. CDR3 nucleotide sequence: TGCAGCGTTACAGTAACGAGAAATTCACCCCTCCACTTT. Translation: CSVTVTRNSPLHF.

This clonotype has just a few counts. The chain links TRBV6-6 to TRBJ2-1; 8 nucleotides align to TRBD2. The CDR3 has 15 amino acids. Unmatched junction bases numbered 15, after V lost 4 bases and J lost 13 bases. The germline gives CDR1 MNHNY, CDR2 SVGAGI (reference sequence). In nucleotides, the CDR3 is TGTGCCAGCAGTTTCCCTGCGGGGGGCGGCGGGACCCAGTTCTTC. This translates into CASSFPAGGGGTQFF.

About this clonotype: This may be a read error: a much more frequent sequence differs by one nucleotide. This chain joins TRBV2 and TRBJ2-1; D is perhaps TRBD2 (6 bases). The CDR3 sequence is 15 residues long. Germline V gives CDR1 SNHLY, CDR2 FYNNEI. Written as DNA, the CDR3 is TGTGCCAGCGACTTCTCGGCGGGGCCCTACAATGAGCAGGTCTTC. Amino acids: CASDFSAGPYNEQVF.

In its sample, this clonotype was seen many times. The rearrangement uses TRBV6-6 and TRBJ2-3, with 7 bases matching TRBD1. Losses at the gene ends were 2 bases for V and 3 bases for J; bases not matched to a gene: 11. Germline-derived CDR1 and CDR2 are MNHNY and SVGAGI (reference sequence). This CDR3 is 17 amino acids long. CDR3 sequence: CASSYPDVGTVTDTQYF. The CDR3 DNA reads as TGTGCCAGCAGTTACCCGGATGTCGGGACAGTAACAGATACGCAGTATTTT.

This clonotype occurred many times. V and J are TRBV2 and TRBJ2-7; perhaps TRBD1 as D (6 bases). Germline loops: CDR1 SNHLY, CDR2 FYNNEI. This CDR3 has 18 residues. V was cut by 9 bases and J by 2 bases, with 29 bases left in between. DNA for the CDR3: TGTGCCAGTGAAGATGGTTTATCTACAGGGCAATTAACCTACGAGCAGTACTTC. It codes for CASEDGLSTGQLTYEQYF.

This clonotype was observed at least ten times. The rearrangement uses TRBV20-1 and TRBJ2-5; 7 bases fit TRBD1. Germline V gene data show CDR1 as DFQATT and CDR2 as SNEGSKA (reference sequence). V was clipped by 4 bases and J by 3 bases; unmatched bases: 8. This CDR3 is 14 amino acids long. CDR3 in DNA: TGCAGTGCTACGTTGACAGGGTGGAAAGAGACCCAGTACTTC. Translating gives CSATLTGWKETQYF.

This clonotype was seen ten or more times. J is TRBJ2-4 and V is TRBV6-5, with 10 bases lining up with TRBD1. CDR3 length equals 23 residues. J lost 0 bases, V lost 0 bases, and 20 bases had no gene match. Per germline, CDR1 MNHEY and CDR2 SVGAGI. The CDR3 loop reads CASSYSRGQGPHHLPLAKNIQYF. The CDR3 coding sequence is TGTGCCAGCAGTTACTCGAGGGGACAGGGGCCACACCATCTACCTTTAGCCAAAAACATTCAGTACTTC.

The genes are TRBV11-2 and TRBJ2-3, with 16 bases lining up with TRBD2. Germline loops: CDR1 SGHAT, CDR2 FQNNGV. The V gene end was trimmed by 5 bases and the J gene end by 4 bases; junction bases not matched to a gene: 6. The CDR3 has 17 residues. The CDR3 here is CASSLRGLAGGADTQYF. For the CDR3, the DNA is TGTGCCAGCAGCCTACGGGGACTAGCGGGGGGGGCAGATACGCAGTATTTT.